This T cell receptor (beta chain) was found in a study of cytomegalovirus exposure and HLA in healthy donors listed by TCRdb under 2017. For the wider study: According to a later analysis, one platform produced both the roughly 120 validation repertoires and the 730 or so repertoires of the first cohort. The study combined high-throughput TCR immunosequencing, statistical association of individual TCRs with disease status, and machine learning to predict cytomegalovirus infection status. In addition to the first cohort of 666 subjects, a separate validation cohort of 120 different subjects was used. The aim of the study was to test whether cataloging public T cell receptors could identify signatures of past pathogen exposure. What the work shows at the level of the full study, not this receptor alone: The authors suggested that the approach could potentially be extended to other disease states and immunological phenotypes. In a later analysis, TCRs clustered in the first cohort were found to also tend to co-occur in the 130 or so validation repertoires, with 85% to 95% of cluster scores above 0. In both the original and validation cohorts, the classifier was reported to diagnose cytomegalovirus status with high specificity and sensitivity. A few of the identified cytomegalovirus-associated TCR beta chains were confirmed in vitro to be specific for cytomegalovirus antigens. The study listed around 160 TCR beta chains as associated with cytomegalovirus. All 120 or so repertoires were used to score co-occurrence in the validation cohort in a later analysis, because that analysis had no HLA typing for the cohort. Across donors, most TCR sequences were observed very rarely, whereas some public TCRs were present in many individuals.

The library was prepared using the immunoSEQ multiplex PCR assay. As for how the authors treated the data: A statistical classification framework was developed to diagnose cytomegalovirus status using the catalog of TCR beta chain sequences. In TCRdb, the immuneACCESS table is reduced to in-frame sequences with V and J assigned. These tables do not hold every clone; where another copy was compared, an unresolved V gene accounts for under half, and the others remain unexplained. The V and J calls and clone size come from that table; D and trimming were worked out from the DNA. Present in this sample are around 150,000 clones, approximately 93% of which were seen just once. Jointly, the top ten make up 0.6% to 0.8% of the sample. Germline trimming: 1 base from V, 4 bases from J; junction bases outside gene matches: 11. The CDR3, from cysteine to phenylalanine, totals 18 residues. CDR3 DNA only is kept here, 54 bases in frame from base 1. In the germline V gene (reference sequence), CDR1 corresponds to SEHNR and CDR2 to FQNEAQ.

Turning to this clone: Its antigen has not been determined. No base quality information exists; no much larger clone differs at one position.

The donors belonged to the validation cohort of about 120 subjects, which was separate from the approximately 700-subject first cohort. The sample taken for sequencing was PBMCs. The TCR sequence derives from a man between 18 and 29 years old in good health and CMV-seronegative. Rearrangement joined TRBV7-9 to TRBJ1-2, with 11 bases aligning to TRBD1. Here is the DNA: TGTGCCAGCAGCTTAGGCCGGGACAGGGGGTTGGAACTCTATGGCTACACCTTC. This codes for CASSLGRDRGLELYGYTF.